The rows below give T cell receptor beta chains drawn from one sample of a study of Ad26.COV2.S vaccination and SARS-CoV-2 variants. Assay used: immunoSEQ multiplex PCR; TCRdb lists only in-frame clones, some missing. The table records about 320,000 clones, 85% of them present only once. Here the sequenced sample was peripheral blood, taken in a trial of Ad26.COV2.S vaccine versus placebo. These TCRs come from a person aged 18-60 years who received the Ad26.COV2.S COVID-19 vaccine or a placebo. Each CDR3 is given with its conserved first and last residue. The D gene is left open where the match is weak. Expanded clones are given a class, and other clones once, few, many or no size at all.

DNA,CDR3,D,J,V,size
TGCAGTGCTAGAGATCACCGCGCGTTCTTC,CSARDHRAFF,-,TRBJ2-1,TRBV20-1,-
TGTGCCAGCAGTTTATACAGCTACTATGGCTACACCTTC,CASSLYSYYGYTF,-,TRBJ1-2,TRBV27,-
TGTGCCAGCAGCTCCTCCAGCAGAGATACGCAGTATTTT,CASSSSSRDTQYF,-,TRBJ2-3,TRBV7-2,-
TGTGCCAGCAGCTTTGACAGGGGGGCTGAAGCTTTCTTT,CASSFDRGAEAFF,TRBD1,TRBJ1-1,TRBV11-2,-
TGTGCCAGCGTCCCTTTCTTTAGCTCTGGAAACACCATATATTTT,CASVPFFSSGNTIYF,-,TRBJ1-3,TRBV2,-
TGCAGCGGGGACAGGGGAAACACTGAAGCTTTCTTT,CSGDRGNTEAFF,TRBD1,TRBJ1-1,TRBV29-1,-
TGTGCCAGTAGTATACCGGGACAGGGGAGGAACAAATCACCCCTCCACTTT,CASSIPGQGRNKSPLHF,TRBD1,TRBJ1-6,TRBV19,-
TGTGCCAGCAGTTTACGGCAGGGGGGCTTTTACGAGCAGTACTTC,CASSLRQGGFYEQYF,-,TRBJ2-7,TRBV27,-
TGTGCCAGTAGTTCTCTAGCGGGGGAGAACTACAATGAGCAGTTCTTC,CASSSLAGENYNEQFF,TRBD2,TRBJ2-1,TRBV19,-
TGTGCCAGCAGTTACGGGCAGGGAGGCTACGAGCAGTACTTC,CASSYGQGGYEQYF,-,TRBJ2-7,TRBV6-5,-
TGTGCCAGCAGCTTGTCGGGACAGCCTACGTACAATGAGCAGTTCTTC,CASSLSGQPTYNEQFF,TRBD1,TRBJ2-1,TRBV5-4,-
TGTGCCAGCAGTGGGGATGTCCCGAAAGGGGGTTATGGCTACACCTTC,CASSGDVPKGGYGYTF,-,TRBJ1-2,TRBV11-3,-
TGCGCCAGCAGCCTGGGACAAGGGGAGGCTAGGGACGAGCAGTACTTC,CASSLGQGEARDEQYF,-,TRBJ2-7,TRBV4-1,-
TGTGCCAGCTCGCCGGGACAGGGGAGGCTTCAGAGTGGCTACACCTTC,CASSPGQGRLQSGYTF,TRBD1,TRBJ1-2,TRBV18,-
TGTGCCAGCAGAGGGGGAGAGACCCAGTACTTC,CASRGGETQYF,-,TRBJ2-5,TRBV5-4,-
TGTGCTACCCTGACTAGCCCATACGAGCAGTACTTC,CATLTSPYEQYF,TRBD2,TRBJ2-7,TRBV6-5,few
TGTGCCAGCAGCTCAAGGAGCTCCTACGAGCAGTACTTC,CASSSRSSYEQYF,-,TRBJ2-7,TRBV7-8,-
TGTGCCAGCAGTTACTCGCAAGGGGGCCACGAGCAGTACTTC,CASSYSQGGHEQYF,TRBD1,TRBJ2-7,TRBV6-5,-
TGCGCCAGCAGCCTGAGGCAGGGGGCAGGCGAGCAGTACTTC,CASSLRQGAGEQYF,TRBD1,TRBJ2-7,TRBV4-1,-
TGTGCCAGCGTAAGGGCTTCTCGGAACACTGAAGCTTTCTTT,CASVRASRNTEAFF,-,TRBJ1-1,TRBV28,once
TGTGCCAGCAGCTCAAGACAGGGGACGGGCACTGAAGCTTTCTTT,CASSSRQGTGTEAFF,TRBD1,TRBJ1-1,TRBV5-4,-
TGTGCCAGCAGCGACCCTACTAGGAGAAACACCGGGGAGCTGTTTTTT,CASSDPTRRNTGELFF,-,TRBJ2-2,TRBV5-6,-
TGTGCCAGCAGCGCCCCGGGACCCGAAAAACTGTTTTTT,CASSAPGPEKLFF,-,TRBJ1-4,TRBV3-1/TRBV3-2,-
TGCGCCAGCAGCTTAAGTCAAGTAAACACTGAAGCTTTCTTT,CASSLSQVNTEAFF,-,TRBJ1-1,TRBV5-1,-
TGTGCCAGCAGCCAAGGTCGAGGGGGCGCTTCGTCATATGGCTACACCTTC,CASSQGRGGASSYGYTF,TRBD1,TRBJ1-2,TRBV4-2,few
TGTGCCAGCAGTTCCCGGACCTATGGCTACACCTTC,CASSSRTYGYTF,-,TRBJ1-2,TRBV6-2/TRBV6-3,-
TGTGCCATCAGCACCGACCGGGACAGGGGTCGACTAGATACGCAGTATTTT,CAISTDRDRGRLDTQYF,TRBD1,TRBJ2-3,TRBV10-3,-
TGTGCCAGCACTCCCAGGACGGGAGAAGCTTTCTTT,CASTPRTGEAFF,-,TRBJ1-1,TRBV6-5,-
TGTGCCAGCAGTGAGGGAACAGGGGGCGGTAATGAAAAACTGTTTTTT,CASSEGTGGGNEKLFF,TRBD1,TRBJ1-4,TRBV6-1,medium-sized
TGTGCCAGCAGCTTATCTGGGGGGGCTAATGAAAAACTGTTTTTT,CASSLSGGANEKLFF,-,TRBJ1-4,TRBV7-9,-
TGTGCCTGGAGTGAGGACAGGGAGGTTGGTGAGCAGTTCTTC,CAWSEDREVGEQFF,TRBD1,TRBJ2-1,TRBV30,-
TGTGCCAGCAGTTACTCATTCCGAACGAACACTGAAGCTTTCTTT,CASSYSFRTNTEAFF,-,TRBJ1-1,TRBV6-5,-
TGTGCCAACAGGAGGAGGGGTGGCACAGATACGCAGTATTTT,CANRRRGGTDTQYF,-,TRBJ2-3,TRBV21-1,-
TGTGCCAGCCAAGGGACAGGCTATGGCTACACCTTC,CASQGTGYGYTF,TRBD1,TRBJ1-2,TRBV6-5,-
TGTGCCAGCAGCTTTCGGGCCAGGAACACTGAAGCTTTCTTT,CASSFRARNTEAFF,-,TRBJ1-1,TRBV5-6,-
TGCGCCAGCAGCTTGGCGTCCACTGCGGTGGAGACCCAGTACTTC,CASSLASTAVETQYF,-,TRBJ2-5,TRBV5-1,-
TGTGCCAGTAAGGGACAGGGTCTGGGGAATGAGCAGTTCTTC,CASKGQGLGNEQFF,TRBD1,TRBJ2-1,TRBV19,-
TGTGCCACCAGTGAAGGACAGGGTCAGTCAGATACGCAGTATTTT,CATSEGQGQSDTQYF,TRBD1,TRBJ2-3,TRBV24-1,-
TGTGCCAGCTCACCACCGTGGAGGGAGAATTCACCCCTCCACTTT,CASSPPWRENSPLHF,-,TRBJ1-6,TRBV18,few
TGTGCCAGCAGTTACCAGGGGGCAATGAACACTGAAGCTTTCTTT,CASSYQGAMNTEAFF,TRBD1,TRBJ1-1,TRBV6-5,-
TGTGCCAGCTCCCCAGGCGGTCGCGGGGGGGCCCTTGAGCAGTTCTTC,CASSPGGRGGALEQFF,TRBD2,TRBJ2-1,TRBV18,once
TGTGCCAGCAGCGCACCGGGGGGGGCGGATTCACCCCTCCACTTT,CASSAPGGADSPLHF,-,TRBJ1-6,TRBV7-6,once
TGTGCCAGCAGCTCACAGGGGCGCAACAGGGAAGCTTTCTTT,CASSSQGRNREAFF,TRBD1,TRBJ1-1,TRBV7-3,-
TGTGCCAGCAGCCACGGGACAGGTGGTCATTCACCCCTCCACTTT,CASSHGTGGHSPLHF,TRBD1,TRBJ1-6,TRBV3-1/TRBV3-2,once
TGTGCCAGCAGCGCGGGACAGGGGGCGCTTAGTGAGCAGTTCTTC,CASSAGQGALSEQFF,TRBD1,TRBJ2-1,TRBV9,-
TGTGCCAGCAGCTTAAGGGGGACCCTCCAAGAGACCCAGTACTTC,CASSLRGTLQETQYF,-,TRBJ2-5,TRBV7-8,-
TGTGCAACCCGACAGGGGATGTCGGGAAACACCATATATTTT,CATRQGMSGNTIYF,TRBD1,TRBJ1-3,TRBV6-5,-
TGTGCCAGCAGCGCGACTGGGACAGGTCCCTCTGGAAACACCATATATTTT,CASSATGTGPSGNTIYF,TRBD1,TRBJ1-3,TRBV9,once
TGTGCCAGCAGTTCCTACACCGGGGAGCTGTTTTTT,CASSSYTGELFF,-,TRBJ2-2,TRBV28,few
TGTGCCAGTAGTATTGGACAGGGGGGTCCAGATACGCAGTATTTT,CASSIGQGGPDTQYF,TRBD1,TRBJ2-3,TRBV19,-
TGTGCCAGCAGCCAAACCGGGACAGGGAATAATGAGCAGTTCTTC,CASSQTGTGNNEQFF,TRBD1,TRBJ2-1,TRBV7-9,-
TGTGCCAGTAGTATTACTAGTTGGGAGACCCAGTACTTC,CASSITSWETQYF,-,TRBJ2-5,TRBV19,-
TGTGCCAGCAGGGCAACCGGGACCTCTACCGGGGAGCTGTTTTTT,CASRATGTSTGELFF,-,TRBJ2-2,TRBV2,-
TGCGCCAGCAGCCAAGGGACTAGCGGGGGGTACAATGAGCAGTTCTTC,CASSQGTSGGYNEQFF,TRBD2,TRBJ2-1,TRBV4-1,once
TGTGCCAGCAGTGAAGAGGGGAAGGGATATAATTCACCCCTCCACTTT,CASSEEGKGYNSPLHF,-,TRBJ1-6,TRBV2,-